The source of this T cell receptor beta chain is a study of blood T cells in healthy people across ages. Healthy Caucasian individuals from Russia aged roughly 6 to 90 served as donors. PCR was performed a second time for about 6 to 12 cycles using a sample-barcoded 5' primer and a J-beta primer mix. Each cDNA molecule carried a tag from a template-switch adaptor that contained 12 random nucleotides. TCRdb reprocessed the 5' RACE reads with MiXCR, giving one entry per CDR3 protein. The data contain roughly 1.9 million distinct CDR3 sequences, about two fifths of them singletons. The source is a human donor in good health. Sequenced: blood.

This CDR3 is CSARDSRTGGYEQYF. The CDR3 DNA reads TGCAGTGCTAGGGATTCTAGGACAGGGGGTTACGAGCAGTACTTC. The chain joins TRBV20-1 to TRBJ2-7; 10 bases match TRBD1. Trimming took 3 bases from V and 4 from J; bases not matched to a gene: 9. The CDR3 spans 15 residues. Germline values: CDR1 DFQATT, CDR2 SNEGSKA (reference sequence).